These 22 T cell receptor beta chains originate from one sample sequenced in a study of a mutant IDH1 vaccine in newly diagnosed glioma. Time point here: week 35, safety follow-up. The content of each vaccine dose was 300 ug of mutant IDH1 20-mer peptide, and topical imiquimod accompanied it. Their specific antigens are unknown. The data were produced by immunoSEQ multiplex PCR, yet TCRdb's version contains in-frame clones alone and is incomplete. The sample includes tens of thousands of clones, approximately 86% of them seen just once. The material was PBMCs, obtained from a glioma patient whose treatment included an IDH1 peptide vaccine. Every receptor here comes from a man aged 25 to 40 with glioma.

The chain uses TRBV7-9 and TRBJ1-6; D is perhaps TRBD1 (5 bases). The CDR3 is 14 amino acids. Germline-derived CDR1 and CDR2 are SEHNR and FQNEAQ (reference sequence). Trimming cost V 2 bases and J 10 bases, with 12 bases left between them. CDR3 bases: TGTGCCAGCAGCTTACGGACAATAGGATCACCCCTCCACTTT. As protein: CASSLRTIGSPLHF.

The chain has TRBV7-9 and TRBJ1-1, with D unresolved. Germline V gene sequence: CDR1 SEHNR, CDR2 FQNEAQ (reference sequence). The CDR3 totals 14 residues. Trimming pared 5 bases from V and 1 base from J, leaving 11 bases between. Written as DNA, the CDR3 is TGTGCCAGCAGCCAGGAGACCGAGAACACTGAAGCTTTCTTT. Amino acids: CASSQETENTEAFF.

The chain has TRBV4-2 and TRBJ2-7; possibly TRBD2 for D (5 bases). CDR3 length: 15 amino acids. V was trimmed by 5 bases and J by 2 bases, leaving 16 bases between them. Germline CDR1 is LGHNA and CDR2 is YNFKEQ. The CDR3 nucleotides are TGTGCCAGCAGCTTGTCAGGAGGCCGGACCTACGAGCAGTACTTC. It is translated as CASSLSGGRTYEQYF.

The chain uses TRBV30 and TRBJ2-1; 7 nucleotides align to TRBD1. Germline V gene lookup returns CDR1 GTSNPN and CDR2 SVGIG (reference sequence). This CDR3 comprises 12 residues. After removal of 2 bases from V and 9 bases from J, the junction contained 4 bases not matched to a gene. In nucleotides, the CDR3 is TGTGCCTGGAGTCGAGGGGACAGTGAGCAGTTCTTC. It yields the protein CAWSRGDSEQFF.

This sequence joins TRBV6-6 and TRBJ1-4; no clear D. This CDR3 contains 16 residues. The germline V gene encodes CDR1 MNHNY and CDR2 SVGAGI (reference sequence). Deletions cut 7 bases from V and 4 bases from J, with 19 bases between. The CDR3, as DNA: TGTGCCAGCACTAAGGACCCGCAATCCTATAATGAAAAACTGTTTTTT. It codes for CASTKDPQSYNEKLFF.

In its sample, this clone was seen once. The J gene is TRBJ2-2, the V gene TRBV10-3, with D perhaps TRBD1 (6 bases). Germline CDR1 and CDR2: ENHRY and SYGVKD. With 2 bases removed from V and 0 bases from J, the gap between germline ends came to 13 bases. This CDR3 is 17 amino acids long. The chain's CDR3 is CAISEAGTFTNTGELFF. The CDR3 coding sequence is TGTGCCATCAGTGAGGCTGGGACATTTACGAACACCGGGGAGCTGTTTTTT.

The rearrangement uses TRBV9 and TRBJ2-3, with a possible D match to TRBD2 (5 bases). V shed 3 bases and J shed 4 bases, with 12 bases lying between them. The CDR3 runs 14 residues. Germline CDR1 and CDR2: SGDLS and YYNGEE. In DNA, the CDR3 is TGTGCCAGCAGCGAATCTAGCTGGTCAGATACGCAGTATTTT. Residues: CASSESSWSDTQYF.

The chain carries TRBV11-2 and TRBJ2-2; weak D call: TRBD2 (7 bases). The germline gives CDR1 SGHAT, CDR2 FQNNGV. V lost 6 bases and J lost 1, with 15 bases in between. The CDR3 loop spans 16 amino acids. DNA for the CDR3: TGTGCCAGCAGGCCCCCGGGGGGCGGGAACACCGGGGAGCTGTTTTTT. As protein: CASRPPGGGNTGELFF.

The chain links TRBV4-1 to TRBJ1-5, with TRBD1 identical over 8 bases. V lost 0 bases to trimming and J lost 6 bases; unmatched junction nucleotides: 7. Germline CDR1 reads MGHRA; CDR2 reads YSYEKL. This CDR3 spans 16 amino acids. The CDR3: CASSQETGGIVQPQHF. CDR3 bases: TGCGCCAGCAGCCAAGAAACAGGGGGGATTGTTCAGCCCCAGCATTTT.

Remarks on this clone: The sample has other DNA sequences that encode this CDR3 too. CDR3 amino acids: CASSFRGSNQPQHF. Written as DNA, the CDR3 is TGTGCCAGCAGTTTCAGGGGGTCTAATCAGCCCCAGCATTTT. The chain joins TRBV28 to TRBJ1-5; the match to TRBD1 covers 7 bases. Germline assignment: CDR1 MDHEN and CDR2 SYDVKM. With V trimmed by 3 bases and J by 4 bases, 3 bases remained unmatched. This CDR3 spans 14 amino acids.

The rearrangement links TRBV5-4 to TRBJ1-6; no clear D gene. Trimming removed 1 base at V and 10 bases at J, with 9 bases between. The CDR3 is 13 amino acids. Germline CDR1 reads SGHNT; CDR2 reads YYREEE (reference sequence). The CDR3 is CASSLFGESPLHF. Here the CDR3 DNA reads TGTGCCAGCAGCTTGTTTGGGGAATCACCCCTCCACTTT.

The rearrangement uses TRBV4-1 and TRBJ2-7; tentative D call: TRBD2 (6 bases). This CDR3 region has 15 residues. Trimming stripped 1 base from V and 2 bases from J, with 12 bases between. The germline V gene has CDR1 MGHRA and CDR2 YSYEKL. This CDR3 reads CASSQGTTPAYEQYF. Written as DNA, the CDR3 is TGCGCCAGCAGCCAAGGGACTACTCCCGCCTACGAGCAGTACTTC.

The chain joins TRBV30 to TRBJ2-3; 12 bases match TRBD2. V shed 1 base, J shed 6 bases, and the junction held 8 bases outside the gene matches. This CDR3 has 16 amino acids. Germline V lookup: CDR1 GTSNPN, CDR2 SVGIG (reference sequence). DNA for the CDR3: TGTGCCTGGAGTGGGAGACTAGCGGGAGAGTGGGATACGCAGTATTTT. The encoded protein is CAWSGRLAGEWDTQYF.

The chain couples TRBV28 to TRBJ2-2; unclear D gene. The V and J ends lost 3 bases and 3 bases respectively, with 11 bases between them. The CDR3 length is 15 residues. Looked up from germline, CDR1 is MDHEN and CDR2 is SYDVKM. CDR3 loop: CASSLGSEHTGELFF. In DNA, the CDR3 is TGTGCCAGCAGTTTGGGGTCGGAACACACCGGGGAGCTGTTTTTT.

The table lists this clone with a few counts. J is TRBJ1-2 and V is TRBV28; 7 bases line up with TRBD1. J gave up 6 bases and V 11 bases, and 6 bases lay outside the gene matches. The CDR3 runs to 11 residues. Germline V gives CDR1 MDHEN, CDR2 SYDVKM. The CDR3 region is CAWSGGDGYTF. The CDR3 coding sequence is TGTGCCTGGTCAGGGGGGGATGGCTACACCTTC.

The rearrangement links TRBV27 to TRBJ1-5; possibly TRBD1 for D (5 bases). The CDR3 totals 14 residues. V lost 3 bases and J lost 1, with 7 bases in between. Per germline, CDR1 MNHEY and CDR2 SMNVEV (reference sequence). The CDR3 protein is CASSFGGSNQPQHF. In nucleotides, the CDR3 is TGTGCCAGCAGTTTTGGGGGGAGCAATCAGCCCCAGCATTTT.

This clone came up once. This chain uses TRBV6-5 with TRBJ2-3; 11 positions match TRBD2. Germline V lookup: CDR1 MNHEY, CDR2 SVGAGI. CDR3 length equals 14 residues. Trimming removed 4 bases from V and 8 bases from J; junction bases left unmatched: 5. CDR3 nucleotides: TGTGCCAGCAGTTCCACTAGCGGGGGATTTACGCAGTATTTT. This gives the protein CASSSTSGGFTQYF.

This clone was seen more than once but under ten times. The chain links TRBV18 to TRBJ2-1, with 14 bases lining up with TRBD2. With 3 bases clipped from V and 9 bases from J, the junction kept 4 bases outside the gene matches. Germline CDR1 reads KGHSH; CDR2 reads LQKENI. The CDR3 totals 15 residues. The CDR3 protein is CASSPGLAGAGEQFF. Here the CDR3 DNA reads TGTGCCAGCTCACCGGGACTAGCGGGAGCAGGTGAGCAGTTCTTC.

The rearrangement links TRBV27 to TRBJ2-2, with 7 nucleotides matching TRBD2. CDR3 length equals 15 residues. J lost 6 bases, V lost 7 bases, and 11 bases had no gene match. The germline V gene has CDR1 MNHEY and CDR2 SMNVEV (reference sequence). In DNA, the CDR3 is TGTGCCAGCACCCAGACTAGCAAAGGACCCGGGGAGCTGTTTTTT. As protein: CASTQTSKGPGELFF.

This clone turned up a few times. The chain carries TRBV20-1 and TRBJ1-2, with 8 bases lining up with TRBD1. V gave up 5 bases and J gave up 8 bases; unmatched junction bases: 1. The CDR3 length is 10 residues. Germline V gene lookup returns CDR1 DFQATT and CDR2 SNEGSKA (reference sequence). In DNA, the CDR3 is TGCAGTGCTGGACAGGGAGGCTACACCTTC. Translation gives CSAGQGGYTF.

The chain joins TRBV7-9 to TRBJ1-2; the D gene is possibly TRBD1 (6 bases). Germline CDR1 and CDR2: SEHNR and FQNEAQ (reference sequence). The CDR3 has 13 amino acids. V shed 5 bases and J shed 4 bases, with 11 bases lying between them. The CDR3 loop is CASSQDRIYGYTF. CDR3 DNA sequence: TGTGCCAGCAGCCAGGACAGAATCTATGGCTACACCTTC.

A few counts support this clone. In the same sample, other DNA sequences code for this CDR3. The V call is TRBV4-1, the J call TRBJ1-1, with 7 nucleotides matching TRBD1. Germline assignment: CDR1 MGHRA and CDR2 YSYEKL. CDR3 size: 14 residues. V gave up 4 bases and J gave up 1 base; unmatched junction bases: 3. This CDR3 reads CASSPGQANTEAFF. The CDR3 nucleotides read TGCGCCAGCAGCCCAGGACAGGCGAACACTGAAGCTTTCTTT.